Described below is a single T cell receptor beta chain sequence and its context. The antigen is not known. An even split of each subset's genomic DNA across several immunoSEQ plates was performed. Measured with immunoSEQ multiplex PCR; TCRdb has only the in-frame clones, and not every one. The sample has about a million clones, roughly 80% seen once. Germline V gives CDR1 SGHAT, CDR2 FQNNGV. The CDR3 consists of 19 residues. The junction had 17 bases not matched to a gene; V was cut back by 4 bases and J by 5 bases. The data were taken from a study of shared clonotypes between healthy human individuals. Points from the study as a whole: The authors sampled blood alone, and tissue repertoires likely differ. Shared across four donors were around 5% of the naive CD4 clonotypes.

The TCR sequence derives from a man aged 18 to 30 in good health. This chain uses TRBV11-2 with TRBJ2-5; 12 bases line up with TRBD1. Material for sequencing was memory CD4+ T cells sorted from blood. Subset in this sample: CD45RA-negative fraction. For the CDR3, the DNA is TGTGCCAGCAGCTCCGACTTGCTATCGGGACAGGGGGCGCTTGAGACCCAGTACTTC. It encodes CASSSDLLSGQGALETQYF.